Described below is a single T cell receptor beta chain sequence and its context. The V end was cut by 3 bases, the J end by 0 bases, with 21 bases between. The germline CDR1 and CDR2 sequences are DFQATT and SNEGSKA (reference sequence). The CDR3 spans 17 residues. This sample stems from a study of blood T cell repertoires in COVID-19. Produced via immunoSEQ multiplex PCR; TCRdb's table is partial and in-frame only. The data contain fewer than 250,000 clones, about nine tenths of them singletons. Sequenced: PBMCs or T cells enriched from blood (not recorded which). This receptor was identified in a man aged 25-45 years in a cohort exposed to, infected with or recovered from COVID-19 (not recorded which). The gene calls are TRBV20-1 and TRBJ2-7; a possible D gene is TRBD2 (6 bases). As DNA, the CDR3 is TGCAGTGCTAGTAGGAGGGGAAGCGGGTACCCCTCCTACGAGCAGTACTTC. Its translation: CSASRRGSGYPSYEQYF.